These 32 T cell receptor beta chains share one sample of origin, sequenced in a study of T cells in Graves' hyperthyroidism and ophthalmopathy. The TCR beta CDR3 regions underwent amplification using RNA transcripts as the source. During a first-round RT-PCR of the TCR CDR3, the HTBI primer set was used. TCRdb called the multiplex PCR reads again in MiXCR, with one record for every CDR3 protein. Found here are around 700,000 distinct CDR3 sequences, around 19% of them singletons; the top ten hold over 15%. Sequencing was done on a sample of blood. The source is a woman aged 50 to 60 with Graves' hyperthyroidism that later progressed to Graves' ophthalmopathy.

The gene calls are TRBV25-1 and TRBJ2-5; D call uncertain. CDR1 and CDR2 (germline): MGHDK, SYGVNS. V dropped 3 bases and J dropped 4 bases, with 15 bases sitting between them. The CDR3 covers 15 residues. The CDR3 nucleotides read TGTGCCAGCAGTGACTTGCTCCGCGGCGGAGAGACCCAGTACTTC. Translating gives CASSDLLRGGETQYF.

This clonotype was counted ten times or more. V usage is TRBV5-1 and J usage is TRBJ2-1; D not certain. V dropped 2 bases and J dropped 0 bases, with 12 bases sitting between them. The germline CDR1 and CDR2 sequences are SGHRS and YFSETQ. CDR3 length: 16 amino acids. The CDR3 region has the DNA TGCGCCAGCAGCTTTGGCTCAGTAAGCTCCTACAATGAGCAGTTCTTC. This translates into CASSFGSVSSYNEQFF.

CDR3 in amino acids: CASSSIGHGGNEKLFF. The CDR3 DNA is TGTGCCAGCAGTTCGATCGGACACGGGGGTAATGAAAAACTGTTTTTT. This chain uses TRBV27 with TRBJ1-4; TRBD1 is a possible D gene (5 bases). Germline loops: CDR1 MNHEY, CDR2 SMNVEV (reference sequence). The V gene lost 4 bases and the J gene lost 4 bases, with 16 bases spanning the gap. The CDR3 runs 16 residues.

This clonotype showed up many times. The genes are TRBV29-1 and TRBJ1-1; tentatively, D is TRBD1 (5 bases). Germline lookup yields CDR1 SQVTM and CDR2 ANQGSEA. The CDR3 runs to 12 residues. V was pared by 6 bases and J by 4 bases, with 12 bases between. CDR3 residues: CSVGSGGTEAFF. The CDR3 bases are TGCAGCGTAGGTTCGGGGGGCACTGAAGCTTTCTTT.

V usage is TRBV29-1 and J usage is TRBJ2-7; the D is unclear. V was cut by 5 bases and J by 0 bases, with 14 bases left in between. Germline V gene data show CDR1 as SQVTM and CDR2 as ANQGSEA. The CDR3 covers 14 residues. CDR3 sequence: CSVNDIPNSYEQYF. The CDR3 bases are TGCAGCGTTAATGACATCCCCAACTCCTACGAGCAGTACTTC.

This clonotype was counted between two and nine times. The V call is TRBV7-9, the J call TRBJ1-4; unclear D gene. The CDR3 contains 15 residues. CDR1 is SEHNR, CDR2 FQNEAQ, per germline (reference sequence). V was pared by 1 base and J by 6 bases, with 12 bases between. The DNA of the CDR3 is TGTGCCAGCAGCTTAGGTGCGACTCCGGATGAAAAACTGTTTTTT. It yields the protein CASSLGATPDEKLFF. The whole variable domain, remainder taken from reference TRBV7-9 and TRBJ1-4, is DTGVSQNPRHKITKRGQNVTFRCDPISEHNRLYWYRQTLGQGPEFLTYFQNEAQLEKSRLLSDRFSAERPKGSFSTLEIQRTEQGDSAMYLCASSLGATPDEKLFFGSGTQLSVL.

The DNA of the CDR3 is TGCGCCAGCAGCTCCTCGGGACAGGGGGCGCGGGGCTACACCTTC. This translates into CASSSSGQGARGYTF. This chain joins TRBV5-1 and TRBJ1-2; TRBD1 aligns across 12 bases. V lost 3 bases to trimming and J lost 8 bases; unmatched junction nucleotides: 8. The CDR3 totals 15 residues. Germline CDR1 and CDR2: SGHRS and YFSETQ.

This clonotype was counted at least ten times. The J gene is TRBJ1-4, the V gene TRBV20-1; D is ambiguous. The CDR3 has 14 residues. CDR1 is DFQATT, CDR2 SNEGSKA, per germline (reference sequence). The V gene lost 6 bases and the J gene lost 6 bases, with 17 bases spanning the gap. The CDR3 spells CSAKGSSWDEKLFF. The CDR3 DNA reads TGCAGTGCCAAAGGCAGTTCTTGGGATGAAAAACTGTTTTTT.

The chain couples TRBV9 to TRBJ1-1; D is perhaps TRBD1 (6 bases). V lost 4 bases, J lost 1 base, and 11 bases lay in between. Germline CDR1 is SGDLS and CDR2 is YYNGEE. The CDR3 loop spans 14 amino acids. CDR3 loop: CASSKGGTNTEAFF. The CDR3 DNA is TGTGCCAGCAGCAAAGGGGGGACGAACACTGAAGCTTTCTTT.

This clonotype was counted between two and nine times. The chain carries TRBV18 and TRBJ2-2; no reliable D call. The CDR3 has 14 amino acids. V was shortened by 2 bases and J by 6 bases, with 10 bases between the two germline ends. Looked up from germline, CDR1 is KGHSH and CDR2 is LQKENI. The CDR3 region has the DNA TGTGCCAGCTCACCAGGGCGAGACGCCGGGGAGCTGTTTTTT. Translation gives CASSPGRDAGELFF.

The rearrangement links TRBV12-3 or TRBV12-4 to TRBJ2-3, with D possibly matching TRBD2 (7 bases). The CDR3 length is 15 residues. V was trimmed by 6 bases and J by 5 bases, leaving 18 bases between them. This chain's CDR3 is CASSRDGGLGDTQYF. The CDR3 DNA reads TGTGCCAGCAGCCGAGACGGGGGGCTAGGAGATACGCAGTATTTT.

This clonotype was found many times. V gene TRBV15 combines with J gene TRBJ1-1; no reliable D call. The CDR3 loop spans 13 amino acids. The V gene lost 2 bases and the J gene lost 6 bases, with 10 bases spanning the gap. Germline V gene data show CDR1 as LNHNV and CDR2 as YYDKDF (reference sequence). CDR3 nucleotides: TGTGCCACCAGCAGAAAACATGAGGCTGAAGCTTTCTTT. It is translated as CATSRKHEAEAFF. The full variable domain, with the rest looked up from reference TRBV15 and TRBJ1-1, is DAMVIQNPRYQVTQFGKPVTLSCSQTLNHNVMYWYQQKSSQAPKLLFHYYDKDFNNEADTPDNFQSRRPNTSFCFLDIRSPGLGDTAMYLCATSRKHEAEAFFGQGTRLTVV.

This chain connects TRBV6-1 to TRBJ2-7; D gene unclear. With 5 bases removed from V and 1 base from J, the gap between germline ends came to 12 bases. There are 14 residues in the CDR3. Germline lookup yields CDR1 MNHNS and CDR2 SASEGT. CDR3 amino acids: CASSPVDGSYEQYF. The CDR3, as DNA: TGTGCCAGCAGTCCGGTTGACGGGTCCTACGAGCAGTACTTC.

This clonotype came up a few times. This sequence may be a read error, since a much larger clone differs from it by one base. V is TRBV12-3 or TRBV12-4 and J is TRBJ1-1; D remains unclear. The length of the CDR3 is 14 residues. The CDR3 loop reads CANSPGRRNTEAFF. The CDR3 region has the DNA TGTGCCAACAGTCCCGGACGGAGGAACACTGAAGCTTTCTTT.

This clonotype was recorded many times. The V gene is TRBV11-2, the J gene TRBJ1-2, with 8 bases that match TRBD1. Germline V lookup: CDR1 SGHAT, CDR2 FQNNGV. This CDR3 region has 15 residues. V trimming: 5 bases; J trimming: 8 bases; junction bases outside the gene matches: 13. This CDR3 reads CASSAGQGQVYGYTF. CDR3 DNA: TGTGCCAGCAGCGCAGGACAGGGACAGGTGTACGGCTACACCTTC.

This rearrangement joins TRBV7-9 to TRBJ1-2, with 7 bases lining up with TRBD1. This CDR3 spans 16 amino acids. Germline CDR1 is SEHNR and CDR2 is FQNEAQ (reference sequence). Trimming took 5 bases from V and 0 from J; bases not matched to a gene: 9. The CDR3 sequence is CASSLNRDSTNYGYTF. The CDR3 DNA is TGTGCCAGCAGCCTCAACCGGGACAGCACTAACTATGGCTACACCTTC.

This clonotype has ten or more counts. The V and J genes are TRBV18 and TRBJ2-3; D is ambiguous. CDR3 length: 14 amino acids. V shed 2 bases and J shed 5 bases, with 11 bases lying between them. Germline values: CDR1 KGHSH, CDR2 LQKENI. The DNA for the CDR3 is TGTGCCAGCTCACCAAATATGGCAGAAGATACGCAGTATTTT. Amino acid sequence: CASSPNMAEDTQYF.

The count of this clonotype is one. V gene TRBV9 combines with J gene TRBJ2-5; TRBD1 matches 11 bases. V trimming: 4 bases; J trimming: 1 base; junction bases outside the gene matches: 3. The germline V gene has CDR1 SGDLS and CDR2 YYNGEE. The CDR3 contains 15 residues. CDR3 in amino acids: CASSWDRGAQETQYF. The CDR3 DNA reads TGTGCCAGCAGCTGGGACAGGGGGGCCCAAGAGACCCAGTACTTC. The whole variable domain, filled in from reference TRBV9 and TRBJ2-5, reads DSGVTQTPKHLITATGQRVTLRCSPRSGDLSVYWYQQSLDQGLQFLIQYYNGEERAKGNILERFSAQQFPDLHSELNLSSLELGDSALYFCASSWDRGAQETQYFGPGTRLLVL.

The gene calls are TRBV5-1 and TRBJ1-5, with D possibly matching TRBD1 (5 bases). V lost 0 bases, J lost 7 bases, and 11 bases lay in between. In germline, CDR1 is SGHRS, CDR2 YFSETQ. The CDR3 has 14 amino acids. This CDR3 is CASSLDGGEQPQHF. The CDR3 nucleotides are TGCGCCAGCAGCTTGGACGGGGGAGAGCAGCCCCAGCATTTT. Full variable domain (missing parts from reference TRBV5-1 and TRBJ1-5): KAGVTQTPRYLIKTRGQQVTLSCSPISGHRSVSWYQQTPGQGLQFLFEYFSETQRNKGNFPGRFSGRQFSNSRSEMNVSTLELGDSALYLCASSLDGGEQPQHFGDGTRLSIL.

For the CDR3, the DNA is TGTGCCAGCAGCTTCCCCGGACAGGCGTACGATGGCTACACCTTC. Translating gives CASSFPGQAYDGYTF. The genes are TRBV7-9 and TRBJ1-2, with 7 bases lining up with TRBD1. The CDR3 sequence is 15 residues long. CDR1 is SEHNR and CDR2 is FQNEAQ in the germline V gene (reference sequence). Trimming took 3 bases from V and 6 from J; bases not matched to a gene: 10.

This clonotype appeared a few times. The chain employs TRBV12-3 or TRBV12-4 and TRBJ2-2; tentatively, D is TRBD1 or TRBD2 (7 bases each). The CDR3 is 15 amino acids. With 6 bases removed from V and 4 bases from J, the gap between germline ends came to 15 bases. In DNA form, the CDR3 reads TGTGCCAGCAGCCAGCAGGGGGGGTTCACCGGGGAGCTGTTTTTT. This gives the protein CASSQQGGFTGELFF.

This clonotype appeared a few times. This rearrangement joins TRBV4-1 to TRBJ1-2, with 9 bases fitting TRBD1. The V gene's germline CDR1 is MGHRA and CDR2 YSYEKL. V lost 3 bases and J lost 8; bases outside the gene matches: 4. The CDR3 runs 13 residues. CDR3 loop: CASSQGTGSGYTF. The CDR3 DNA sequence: TGCGCCAGCAGCCAGGGGACAGGGAGCGGCTACACCTTC.

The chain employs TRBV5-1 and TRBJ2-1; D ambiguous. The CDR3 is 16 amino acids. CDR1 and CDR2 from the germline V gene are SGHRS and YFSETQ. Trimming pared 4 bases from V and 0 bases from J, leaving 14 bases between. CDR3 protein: CASSDLSGSSYNEQFF. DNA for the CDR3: TGCGCCAGCAGCGACCTAAGTGGAAGCTCCTACAATGAGCAGTTCTTC.

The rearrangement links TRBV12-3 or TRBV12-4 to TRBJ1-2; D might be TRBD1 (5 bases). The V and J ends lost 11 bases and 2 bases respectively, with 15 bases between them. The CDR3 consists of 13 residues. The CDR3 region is CALGGGGNYGYTF. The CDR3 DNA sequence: TGTGCCCTCGGGGGGGGAGGAAACTATGGCTACACCTTC.

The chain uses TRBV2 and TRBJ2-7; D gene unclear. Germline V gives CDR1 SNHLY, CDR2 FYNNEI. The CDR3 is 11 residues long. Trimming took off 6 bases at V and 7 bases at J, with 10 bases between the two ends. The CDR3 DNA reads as TGTGCCAGCAGGGGAATAACAGAGCAGTACTTC. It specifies CASRGITEQYF.

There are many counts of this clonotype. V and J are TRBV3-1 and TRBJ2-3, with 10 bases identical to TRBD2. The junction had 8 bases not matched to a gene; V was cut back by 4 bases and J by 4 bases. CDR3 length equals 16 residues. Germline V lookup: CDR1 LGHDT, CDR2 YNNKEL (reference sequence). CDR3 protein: CASSPLAGRRADTQYF. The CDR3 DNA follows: TGTGCCAGCAGCCCACTAGCGGGGCGGAGAGCAGATACGCAGTATTTT.

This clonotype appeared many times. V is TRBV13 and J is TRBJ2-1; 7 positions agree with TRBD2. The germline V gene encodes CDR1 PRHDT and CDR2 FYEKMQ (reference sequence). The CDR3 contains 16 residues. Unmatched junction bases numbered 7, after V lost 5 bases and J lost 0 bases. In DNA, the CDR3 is TGTGCCAGCAGCCCCCAGCGGGGTAGCTCCTACAATGAGCAGTTCTTC. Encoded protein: CASSPQRGSSYNEQFF. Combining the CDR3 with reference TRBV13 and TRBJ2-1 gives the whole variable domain AAGVIQSPRHLIKEKRETATLKCYPIPRHDTVYWYQQGPGQDPQFLISFYEKMQSDKGSIPDRFSAQQFSDYHSELNMSSLELGDSALYFCASSPQRGSSYNEQFFGPGTRLTVL.

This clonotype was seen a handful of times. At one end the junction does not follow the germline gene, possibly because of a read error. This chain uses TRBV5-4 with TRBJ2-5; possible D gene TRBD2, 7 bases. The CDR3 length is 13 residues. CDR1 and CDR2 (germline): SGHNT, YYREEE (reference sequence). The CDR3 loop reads CASSLKSGGSPNF. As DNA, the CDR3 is TGTGCCAGCAGCTTGAAGTCGGGGGGCTCTCCCAACTTC.

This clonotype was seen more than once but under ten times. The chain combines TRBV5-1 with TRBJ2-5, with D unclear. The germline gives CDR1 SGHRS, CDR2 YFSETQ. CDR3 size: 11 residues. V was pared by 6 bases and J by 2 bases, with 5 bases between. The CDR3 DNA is TGCGCCAGCAAGTTACAAGAGACCCAGTACTTC. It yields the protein CASKLQETQYF.

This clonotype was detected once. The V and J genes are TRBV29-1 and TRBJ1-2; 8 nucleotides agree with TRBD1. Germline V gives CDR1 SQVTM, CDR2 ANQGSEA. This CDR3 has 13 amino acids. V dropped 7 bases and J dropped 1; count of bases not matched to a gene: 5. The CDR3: CSARDRSNYGYTF. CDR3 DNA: TGCAGCGCCCGGGACAGGAGTAACTATGGCTACACCTTC.

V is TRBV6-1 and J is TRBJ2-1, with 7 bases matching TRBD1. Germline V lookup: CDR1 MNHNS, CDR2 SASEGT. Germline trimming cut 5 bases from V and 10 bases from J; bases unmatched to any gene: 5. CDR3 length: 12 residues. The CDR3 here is CASSNTRGEQFF. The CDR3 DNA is TGTGCCAGCAGTAATACCAGGGGGGAGCAGTTCTTC.

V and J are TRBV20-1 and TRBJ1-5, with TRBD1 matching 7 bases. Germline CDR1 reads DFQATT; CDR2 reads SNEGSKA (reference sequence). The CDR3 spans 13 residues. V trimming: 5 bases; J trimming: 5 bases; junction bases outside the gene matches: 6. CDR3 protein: CSAVQGDDQPQHF. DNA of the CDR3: TGCAGTGCTGTCCAGGGGGATGATCAGCCCCAGCATTTT.